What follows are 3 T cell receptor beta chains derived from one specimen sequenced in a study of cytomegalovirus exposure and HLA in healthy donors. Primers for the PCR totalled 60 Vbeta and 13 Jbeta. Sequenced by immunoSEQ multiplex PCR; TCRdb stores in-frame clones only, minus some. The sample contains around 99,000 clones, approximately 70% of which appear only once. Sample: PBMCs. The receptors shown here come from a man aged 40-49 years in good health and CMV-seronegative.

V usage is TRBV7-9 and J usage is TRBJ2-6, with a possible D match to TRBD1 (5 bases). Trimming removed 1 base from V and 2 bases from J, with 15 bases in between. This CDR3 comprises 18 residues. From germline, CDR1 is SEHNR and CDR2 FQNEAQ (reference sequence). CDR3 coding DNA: TGTGCCAGCAGCTTAGATGGGGCCCGAAACCCTGGGGCCAACGTCCTGACTTTC. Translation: CASSLDGARNPGANVLTF.

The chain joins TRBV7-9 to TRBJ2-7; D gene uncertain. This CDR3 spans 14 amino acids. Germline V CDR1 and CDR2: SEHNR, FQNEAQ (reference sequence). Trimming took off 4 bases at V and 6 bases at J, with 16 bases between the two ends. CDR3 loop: CASSSTLPLGEQYF. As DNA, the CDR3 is TGTGCCAGCAGCTCAACCCTCCCTCTAGGCGAGCAGTACTTC.

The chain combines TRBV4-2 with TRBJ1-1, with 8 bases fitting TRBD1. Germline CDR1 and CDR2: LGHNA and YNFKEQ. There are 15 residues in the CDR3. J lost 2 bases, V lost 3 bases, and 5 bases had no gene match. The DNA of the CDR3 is TGTGCCAGCAGCCAGCCGGACAGGGATAACACTGAAGCTTTCTTT. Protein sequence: CASSQPDRDNTEAFF.